This T cell receptor beta chain emerged from a study of shared clonotypes between healthy human individuals. General study findings and limits: Some clonotypes were shared by all four sorted-subset donors, while others were not shared. The non-shared ones had lower generation probabilities than the shared ones. Across subsets, estimated richness was generally greater for naive than for memory populations.

Each donor was a Caucasian adult residing in Nashville, Tennessee. This clone showed up just a few times. The target antigen is unknown. Produced via immunoSEQ multiplex PCR; TCRdb's table is partial and in-frame only. This sample yields some 240,000 clones, of which 65% are seen a single time; approximately 10% belongs to the top ten. The sample was memory CD4+ T cells sorted from blood. Subset in this sample: CD45RA-negative fraction. The source of this sequence is a man aged 25 to 45 in good health.

The CDR3 sequence is CASSLEGEAFF. The CDR3 DNA follows: TGTGCCAGCAGCTTAGAGGGTGAAGCTTTCTTT. The genes are TRBV7-6 and TRBJ1-1; unclear D gene. The CDR3 has 11 residues. From germline, CDR1 is SGHVS and CDR2 FNYEAQ. V was clipped by 1 base and J by 7 bases, with 4 bases between them.